Following are 23 T cell receptor beta chains from one sample sequenced in a study of OX40 agonist ivuxolimab in advanced cancers. Receptor libraries were prepared by the immunoSEQ multiplex PCR assay. Drawn from immuneACCESS, this table holds only the in-frame rearrangements with V and J called that TCRdb kept. Clones are partly lost; checked studies trace under half to an unresolved V gene and leave the rest unexplained. Present in this sample are 55,000 to 90,000 clones, around 90% of which were seen just once. The ten largest make up 0.86% of the sample. The sequenced sample was CD4+ or CD8+ T cells sorted from blood, obtained in a trial of the OX40 agonist ivuxolimab. The receptors come from an adult with an advanced solid tumor such as melanoma, head and neck, liver or kidney cancer.

The CDR3 protein is CASSFPGRPTGDNQPQHF. Written as DNA, the CDR3 is TGCGCCAGCAGCTTCCCGGGTCGTCCGACAGGGGACAATCAGCCCCAGCATTTT. This chain connects TRBV5-1 to TRBJ1-5; 8 nucleotides agree with TRBD1. V was pared by 2 bases and J by 3 bases, with 13 bases of the junction left unmatched. The germline V gene has CDR1 SGHRS and CDR2 YFSETQ. The CDR3 has 18 amino acids.

The CDR3 DNA reads as TGTGCCACCAGCAGAGGGCAGCTGAACACTGAAGCTTTCTTT. This encodes CATSRGQLNTEAFF. The gene calls are TRBV15 and TRBJ1-1; D not certain. Germline lookup yields CDR1 LNHNV and CDR2 YYDKDF (reference sequence). Trimming left V 1 base short and J 0 bases short, with 6 bases between. CDR3 length equals 14 residues.

V and J are TRBV4-2 and TRBJ2-3, with 8 bases lining up with TRBD1. The CDR3 spans 14 residues. Germline V gene sequence: CDR1 LGHNA, CDR2 YNFKEQ. Unmatched junction bases numbered 2, after V lost 1 base and J lost 5 bases. The CDR3 coding sequence is TGTGCCAGCAGCCAAGGGACAGGGAAAGATACGCAGTATTTT. Translating gives CASSQGTGKDTQYF.

This rearrangement joins TRBV4-1 to TRBJ1-6; 7 positions match TRBD1. Germline V lookup: CDR1 MGHRA, CDR2 YSYEKL. V lost 2 bases, J lost 0 bases, and 7 bases stayed unmatched. This CDR3 contains 18 residues. CDR3 in DNA: TGCGCCAGCAGCCAATCTCCGGACAGGTCCTCCTATAATTCACCCCTCCACTTT. Residues: CASSQSPDRSSYNSPLHF.

The chain is built from TRBV11-2 and TRBJ2-7, with a tentative D call TRBD2 (5 bases). The last part of the DNA fits TRBJ2-5 better; the J call may be wrong. The germline CDR1 and CDR2 sequences are SGHAT and FQNNGV. The CDR3 loop spans 13 amino acids. The CDR3 region is CASSPDSQETQYF. CDR3 DNA: TGTGCCAGCAGCCCGGACTCACAAGAGACCCAGTACTTC.

The chain joins TRBV7-6 to TRBJ2-5; 8 bases agree with TRBD1. The V gene's germline CDR1 is SGHVS and CDR2 FNYEAQ. CDR3 length: 13 amino acids. V shed 5 bases, J shed 11 bases, and the junction held 10 bases outside the gene matches. CDR3 nucleotides: TGTGCCAGCAGCCCGGGACAGGTCGCGGCACAGTACTTC. It specifies CASSPGQVAAQYF.

The V gene is TRBV4-3, the J gene TRBJ2-7; tentatively, D is TRBD2 (7 bases). The CDR3 contains 14 residues. Germline CDR1 is LGHNA and CDR2 is YSLEER. Trimming left V 0 bases short and J 7 bases short, with 13 bases between. The CDR3 sequence is CASSQDWGGGEQYF. The CDR3 coding sequence is TGCGCCAGCAGCCAAGATTGGGGAGGGGGGGAGCAGTACTTC.

The count of this clone is one. This rearrangement joins TRBV5-4 to TRBJ2-4, with D perhaps TRBD1 (5 bases). Germline V lookup: CDR1 SGHNT, CDR2 YYREEE (reference sequence). The CDR3 loop spans 14 amino acids. Trimming left V 2 bases short and J 0 bases short, with 6 bases between. In nucleotides, the CDR3 is TGTGCCAGCAGCTTTCAGGGAGCCAAAAACATTCAGTACTTC. Its protein is CASSFQGAKNIQYF.

The CDR3 nucleotides are TGTGCCAGCAGCTTCGCGGGCCTAAGCACAGATACGCAGTATTTT. This translates into CASSFAGLSTDTQYF. The genes are TRBV7-3 and TRBJ2-3; maybe TRBD2 (5 bases). Between the trimmed V and J ends, which lost 3 bases and 0 bases, there was a span of 10 bases. Looked up from germline, CDR1 is SGHTA and CDR2 is FQGTGA. The CDR3 runs to 15 residues. The full variable domain, rest sourced from reference TRBV7-3 and TRBJ2-3, is GAGVSQTPSNKVTEKGKYVELRCDPISGHTALYWYRQSLGQGPEFLIYFQGTGAADDSGLPNDRFFAVRPEGSVSTLKIQRTERGDSAVYLCASSFAGLSTDTQYFGPGTRLTVL.

This sequence joins TRBV6-5 and TRBJ2-7; TRBD1 agrees at 7 bases. The CDR3 loop spans 14 amino acids. Germline CDR1 and CDR2: MNHEY and SVGAGI. V lost 5 bases, J lost 4 bases, and 8 bases stayed unmatched. The DNA of the CDR3 is TGTGCCAGCAGTAAAAACCGGGACAGATACGAGCAGTACTTC. Protein sequence: CASSKNRDRYEQYF.

V usage is TRBV5-1 and J usage is TRBJ1-1, with D perhaps matching TRBD1 (5 bases). Trimming took off 3 bases at V and 5 bases at J, with 17 bases between the two ends. The CDR3 spans 15 residues. Looked up from germline, CDR1 is SGHRS and CDR2 is YFSETQ. CDR3 sequence (DNA): TGCGCCAGCAGCTGGGACCGCGGGGGAAATACTGAAGCTTTCTTT. This gives the protein CASSWDRGGNTEAFF.

This clone was seen a single time. V is TRBV5-1 and J is TRBJ2-1; 8 nucleotides match TRBD2. J gave up 0 bases and V 0 bases, and 5 bases lay outside the gene matches. Germline V gene data show CDR1 as SGHRS and CDR2 as YFSETQ. The CDR3 extends over 17 amino acids. The CDR3 protein is CASSLAKSGSSYNEQFF. The CDR3 nucleotides are TGCGCCAGCAGCTTGGCCAAAAGCGGGAGCTCCTACAATGAGCAGTTCTTC.

The chain recombines TRBV2 with TRBJ2-1, with D perhaps TRBD1 (5 bases). V was shortened by 7 bases and J by 0 bases, with 16 bases between the two germline ends. There are 16 residues in the CDR3. Germline values: CDR1 SNHLY, CDR2 FYNNEI. The CDR3: CASKNERTSSYNEQFF. CDR3 DNA sequence: TGTGCCAGCAAAAACGAGAGGACAAGCTCCTACAATGAGCAGTTCTTC.

This clone was recorded a few times. The chain employs TRBV7-9 and TRBJ2-7; a possible D gene is TRBD1 (5 bases). CDR1 is SEHNR and CDR2 is FQNEAQ in the germline V gene (reference sequence). The CDR3 is 14 amino acids. V dropped 5 bases and J dropped 6 bases, with 17 bases sitting between them. In DNA form, the CDR3 reads TGTGCCAGCAGCCTCGCCAATCTGCAGGGCGAGCAGTACTTC. Translated: CASSLANLQGEQYF.

This clone was counted once. The CDR3 nucleotides read TGTGCCAGCGAACTGGAGAACACTGAAGCTTTCTTT. Its translation: CASELENTEAFF. The chain joins TRBV2 to TRBJ1-1; no clear D. Germline CDR1 and CDR2: SNHLY and FYNNEI. V dropped 8 bases and J dropped 1 base, with 8 bases sitting between them. This CDR3 is 12 amino acids long.

The V call is TRBV21-1, the J call TRBJ1-6; TRBD1, the table's D call, lacks a check against the DNA. TRBV21-1 is a pseudogene locus. The CDR3 spans 19 residues. This chain's CDR3 is CASSARDRGIFSYNSPLHF. The CDR3 DNA follows: TGTGCCAGCAGCGCCCGGGACAGGGGGATTTTCTCCTATAATTCACCCCTCCACTTT.

The V and J genes are TRBV6-5 and TRBJ1-1; the D gene is possibly TRBD1 (5 bases). Germline V gene data show CDR1 as MNHEY and CDR2 as SVGAGI. This CDR3 is built from 14 residues. V was trimmed by 6 bases and J by 4 bases, leaving 15 bases between them. The CDR3 loop reads CASSPSGRVTEAFF. The CDR3 coding sequence is TGTGCCAGCAGCCCTTCAGGGAGGGTCACTGAAGCTTTCTTT.

J is TRBJ1-6 and V is TRBV19; no reliable D call. Trimming removed 6 bases at V and 0 bases at J, with 9 bases between. The CDR3 totals 15 residues. Per germline, CDR1 LNHDA and CDR2 SQIVND (reference sequence). DNA of the CDR3: TGTGCCAGTAGGGAGGAGAGCTCCTATAATTCACCCCTCCACTTT. This codes for CASREESSYNSPLHF.

The chain employs TRBV6-5 and TRBJ1-5; tentatively, D is TRBD1 (6 bases). The length of the CDR3 is 13 residues. The V gene's germline CDR1 is MNHEY and CDR2 SVGAGI. V lost 5 bases and J lost 7, with 12 bases in between. DNA of the CDR3: TGTGCCAGCAGTCCAAACAGGGTGCAGCCCCAGCATTTT. It is translated as CASSPNRVQPQHF.

The genes are TRBV11-1 and TRBJ2-7; 7 nucleotides agree with TRBD2. The CDR3 is 13 residues long. Germline V gene sequence: CDR1 SGHAT, CDR2 FQDESV (reference sequence). J gave up 12 bases and V 1 base, and 9 bases lay outside the gene matches. The CDR3, as DNA: TGTGCCAGCAGCTTAGGGGAGACTAGCAGAGGGTACTTC. Translated, it gives CASSLGETSRGYF.

This chain uses TRBV11-1 with TRBJ2-3, with 8 bases identical to TRBD1. J gave up 0 bases and V 5 bases, and 4 bases lay outside the gene matches. Germline lookup yields CDR1 SGHAT and CDR2 FQDESV (reference sequence). This CDR3 is 15 amino acids long. CDR3 loop: CASSVQGGSTDTQYF. The CDR3 nucleotides read TGTGCCAGCAGCGTACAGGGGGGCAGCACAGATACGCAGTATTTT.

The rearrangement uses TRBV14 and TRBJ2-7, with a tentative D call TRBD1 (6 bases). The CDR3 is 13 residues long. Germline V gene sequence: CDR1 SGHDN, CDR2 FVKESK. The germline V and J ends were trimmed by 1 base and 4 bases, with 8 bases remaining between them. CDR3 region: CASSQAGVYEQYF. Written as DNA, the CDR3 is TGTGCCAGCAGCCAAGCAGGGGTGTACGAGCAGTACTTC. Full variable domain (outside the CDR3, taken from reference TRBV14 and TRBJ2-7): EAGVTQFPSHSVIEKGQTVTLRCDPISGHDNLYWYRRVMGKEIKFLLHFVKESKQDESGMPNNRFLAERTGGTYSTLKVQPAELEDSGVYFCASSQAGVYEQYFGPGTRLTVT.

The V gene is TRBV4-2, the J gene TRBJ2-5; a weak D match, TRBD1 (5 bases). Germline V gene lookup returns CDR1 LGHNA and CDR2 YNFKEQ. Trimming pared 3 bases from V and 2 bases from J, leaving 13 bases between. The CDR3 has 15 residues. CDR3 region: CASSQSGRQQETQYF. DNA for the CDR3: TGTGCCAGCAGCCAGTCCGGTCGACAGCAAGAGACCCAGTACTTC.